Each of the 32 T cell receptor beta chains below was sequenced from the same sample in a study of blood T cell repertoires in COVID-19. Profiled with immunoSEQ multiplex PCR; TCRdb holds only in-frame clones, not every one. The table records more than 250,000 clones, around 87% of them present only once. The sequenced material came from PBMCs or T cells enriched from blood (not recorded which). The receptors were sampled from a woman aged 30 to 39 who had recovered from COVID-19.

This clone showed up just a few times. The chain links TRBV29-1 to TRBJ1-2; 8 nucleotides align to TRBD1. CDR3 size: 12 residues. V was clipped by 5 bases and J by 8 bases; unmatched bases: 7. Germline values: CDR1 SQVTM, CDR2 ANQGSEA. In nucleotides, the CDR3 is TGCAGCGTTACCAAGGACAGGGACGGCTACACCTTC. Its translation is CSVTKDRDGYTF.

CDR3 bases: TGTGCCAGCAGCCGCCGACCGGGACAGGGGAACGACGAGCAGTACTTC. Translating it yields CASSRRPGQGNDEQYF. V is TRBV3-1 (or the pseudogene TRBV3-2) and J is TRBJ2-7; 10 nucleotides agree with TRBD1. The CDR3 is made up of 16 amino acids. V lost 4 bases and J lost 5; bases outside the gene matches: 11. Germline values: CDR1 LGHDT, CDR2 YNNKEL (reference sequence).

V and J are TRBV5-5 and TRBJ2-1; tentative D call: TRBD1 (6 bases). The germline V and J ends were trimmed by 5 bases and 4 bases, with 16 bases remaining between them. CDR1 is SGHKS and CDR2 is YYEKEE in the germline V gene (reference sequence). The CDR3 spans 15 residues. The CDR3 sequence: CASSYTGILYNEQFF. DNA of the CDR3: TGTGCCAGCAGTTATACAGGGATTTTATACAATGAGCAGTTCTTC.

The table lists this clone with a few counts. The chain combines TRBV28 with TRBJ2-1; 9 bases fit TRBD2. The CDR3 consists of 14 residues. Germline V gene lookup returns CDR1 MDHEN and CDR2 SYDVKM. The V segment lost 3 bases and the J segment 8 bases; nucleotides outside the gene matches: 5. The CDR3 here is CASSLTAGGDEQFF. CDR3 bases: TGTGCCAGCAGTTTGACGGCGGGGGGGGATGAGCAGTTCTTC.

The chain couples TRBV4-1 to TRBJ1-1; possible D gene TRBD1, 5 bases. V lost 1 base to trimming and J lost 5 bases, with 14 bases between them. In germline, CDR1 is MGHRA, CDR2 YSYEKL. The CDR3 spans 15 residues. The CDR3 bases are TGCGCCAGCAGCCAAGCCCAGGGAGGTGGGACTGAAGCTTTCTTT. Protein: CASSQAQGGGTEAFF.

The chain recombines TRBV7-9 with TRBJ2-7; 9 bases map to TRBD1. The ends lost 4 bases at V and 4 bases at J; junction bases unmatched: 8. Looked up from germline, CDR1 is SEHNR and CDR2 is FQNEAQ (reference sequence). The CDR3 spans 15 residues. The CDR3 reads CASSSPTGGLYEQYF. CDR3 sequence (DNA): TGTGCCAGCAGCTCTCCGACAGGGGGACTATACGAGCAGTACTTC.

J is TRBJ2-5 and V is TRBV29-1; D is perhaps TRBD1 (5 bases). Germline V CDR1 and CDR2: SQVTM, ANQGSEA. The CDR3 covers 15 residues. V dropped 2 bases and J dropped 5 bases, with 18 bases sitting between them. CDR3 bases: TGCAGCGTTGAATGGCAGGGCACATTCGAGGAGACCCAGTACTTC. It codes for CSVEWQGTFEETQYF.

This clone was recorded only once. This chain joins TRBV6-5 and TRBJ2-7, with 10 positions matching TRBD2. The CDR3 length is 13 residues. Germline assignment: CDR1 MNHEY and CDR2 SVGAGI. J was trimmed by 3 bases and V by 4 bases; bases with no gene match: 0. CDR3 DNA: TGTGCCAGCAGTTTAGCGGGGGGCTACGAGCAGTACTTC. Encoded protein: CASSLAGGYEQYF.

This clone was detected once. J is TRBJ1-2 and V is TRBV21-1; the D call TRBD1 from the table was never checked on the DNA. TRBV21-1 represents a pseudogene. The CDR3 length is 15 residues. CDR3 protein: CASSLSWTAEYGYTF. CDR3 sequence (DNA): TGTGCCAGCAGCCTGAGTTGGACAGCGGAGTATGGCTACACCTTC.

The chain combines TRBV11-2 with TRBJ2-5; TRBD2 is a possible D gene (7 bases). V was pared by 5 bases and J by 2 bases, with 21 bases between. Germline loops: CDR1 SGHAT, CDR2 FQNNGV. This CDR3 is built from 17 residues. As DNA, the CDR3 is TGTGCCAGCAGCCGCCGTACGGCGGGGGCTCAACAAGAGACCCAGTACTTC. It specifies CASSRRTAGAQQETQYF.

Points on this clone: An end of the junction differs from the germline gene, which may be a read error. The chain couples TRBV5-6 to TRBJ2-1; D might be TRBD2 (6 bases). This CDR3 contains 12 residues. Germline CDR1 and CDR2: SGHDT and YYEEEE. In nucleotides, the CDR3 is TGTGCCAGCAGCTTGGCGGGGGTCTGGTATCTCTTC. Translating gives CASSLAGVWYLF.

The chain couples TRBV6-1 to TRBJ2-3; D is unresolved. Germline CDR1 and CDR2: MNHNS and SASEGT. V was cut by 3 bases and J by 6 bases, with 10 bases left in between. This CDR3 region has 13 residues. This CDR3 is CASSDPPRDTQYF. In DNA form, the CDR3 reads TGTGCCAGCAGTGATCCACCCCGGGATACGCAGTATTTT.

Concerning this clone itself: Other DNA sequences in this specimen translate into the identical CDR3. This chain connects TRBV15 to TRBJ1-2; D possibly corresponds to TRBD1 (5 bases). This CDR3 region has 13 residues. Trimming removed 0 bases at V and 5 bases at J, with 7 bases between. Germline values: CDR1 LNHNV, CDR2 YYDKDF (reference sequence). The CDR3, as DNA: TGTGCCACCAGCAGAGAAGGGGCTTATGGCTACACCTTC. This translates into CATSREGAYGYTF.

The rearrangement links TRBV7-9 to TRBJ1-1, with 7 bases identical to TRBD1. From germline, CDR1 is SEHNR and CDR2 FQNEAQ (reference sequence). J was trimmed by 2 bases and V by 5 bases; bases with no gene match: 8. This CDR3 is built from 15 residues. CDR3 DNA: TGTGCCAGCAGCGACTGGGACAGAAAAAACACTGAAGCTTTCTTT. Protein product: CASSDWDRKNTEAFF.

Concerning this clone: This specimen includes other DNA sequences encoding the same CDR3. This chain connects TRBV5-1 to TRBJ1-1, with 7 positions matching TRBD1. Germline V gene data show CDR1 as SGHRS and CDR2 as YFSETQ. The V gene end was trimmed by 4 bases and the J gene end by 1 base; junction bases not matched to a gene: 4. The CDR3 sequence is 14 residues long. The CDR3 bases are TGCGCCAGCAGCCTGGACAGGTCGAACACTGAAGCTTTCTTT. Its translation: CASSLDRSNTEAFF.

This clone occurred a few times. The V and J genes are TRBV3-1 (or the pseudogene TRBV3-2) and TRBJ2-2, with D perhaps TRBD1 (6 bases). Trimming shortened V by 3 bases and J by 1 base, and 12 bases separated the two germline ends. Germline V gene lookup returns CDR1 LGHDT and CDR2 YNNKEL (reference sequence). This CDR3 contains 16 residues. CDR3 region: CASSHYWTENTGELFF. The CDR3 bases are TGTGCCAGCAGCCACTACTGGACAGAGAACACCGGGGAGCTGTTTTTT.

V and J are TRBV10-1 and TRBJ2-1, with D possibly TRBD1 on 6 matching bases. The CDR3 totals 13 residues. The germline V gene has CDR1 WNHNN and CDR2 SYGVQD (reference sequence). V lost 4 bases and J lost 10, with 14 bases in between. In nucleotides, the CDR3 is TGCGCCAGCAGTGCCTCGGGACAAAAGGAGCAGTTCTTC. It encodes CASSASGQKEQFF.

V is TRBV7-9 and J is TRBJ1-6; 7 bases fit TRBD1. This CDR3 contains 18 residues. The J segment lost 8 bases and the V segment lost 2 bases, leaving 15 bases of the junction unmatched. Germline assignment: CDR1 SEHNR and CDR2 FQNEAQ (reference sequence). CDR3 DNA sequence: TGTGCCAGCAGCTTAACACCGACAGGGCGAGCAGTTGATTCACCCCTCCACTTT. This translates into CASSLTPTGRAVDSPLHF.

The chain is built from TRBV4-2 and TRBJ2-1, with a possible D match to TRBD2 (5 bases). V lost 0 bases and J lost 0, with 12 bases in between. The CDR3 is 17 residues long. From germline, CDR1 is LGHNA and CDR2 YNFKEQ. The CDR3 DNA reads as TGTGCCAGCAGCCAAGATTGGCGGGTGAGCTCCTACAATGAGCAGTTCTTC. This codes for CASSQDWRVSSYNEQFF.

The chain combines TRBV6-5 with TRBJ1-6; D remains ambiguous. The CDR3 consists of 14 residues. Germline assignment: CDR1 MNHEY and CDR2 SVGAGI. V was pared by 4 bases and J by 6 bases, with 10 bases between. For the CDR3, the DNA is TGTGCCAGCAGTTCAGGACGGGGTAATTCACCCCTCCACTTT. Protein sequence: CASSSGRGNSPLHF.

This clone was counted a single time. The chain carries TRBV3-1 (or the pseudogene TRBV3-2) and TRBJ2-1, with D unclear. There are 14 residues in the CDR3. CDR1 and CDR2 from the germline V gene are LGHDT and YNNKEL (reference sequence). Between the trimmed V and J ends, which lost 3 bases and 8 bases, there was a span of 14 bases. The CDR3 loop reads CASSHRGPSHEQFF. CDR3 bases: TGTGCCAGCAGCCACCGCGGCCCAAGCCATGAGCAGTTCTTC.

The rearrangement joins TRBV7-9 to TRBJ2-7, with 8 bases fitting TRBD1. Germline V gene sequence: CDR1 SEHNR, CDR2 FQNEAQ (reference sequence). V shed 5 bases, J shed 2 bases, and the junction held 14 bases outside the gene matches. This CDR3 contains 17 residues. The CDR3 protein is CASSPKPDRGLAYEQYF. The CDR3 DNA sequence: TGTGCCAGCAGCCCAAAGCCCGACAGGGGTCTAGCCTACGAGCAGTACTTC.

This chain joins TRBV10-1 and TRBJ2-7; D unclear. The CDR3 spans 12 residues. Germline CDR1 is WNHNN and CDR2 is SYGVQD (reference sequence). The ends were cut back, 3 bases at V and 2 bases at J, with 5 bases in the middle. This chain's CDR3 is CASSDGTYEQYF. CDR3 nucleotide sequence: TGCGCCAGCAGTGATGGCACCTACGAGCAGTACTTC.

J is TRBJ1-6 and V is TRBV28; D is unclear. Trimming pared 1 base from V and 5 bases from J, leaving 9 bases between. The CDR3 spans 15 residues. CDR1 is MDHEN and CDR2 is SYDVKM in the germline V gene. The CDR3: CASSLLEPDNSPLHF. CDR3 nucleotide sequence: TGTGCCAGCAGTTTATTAGAGCCGGATAATTCACCCCTCCACTTT.

The rearrangement uses TRBV4-3 and TRBJ1-2; D might be TRBD1 (6 bases). This CDR3 is 14 amino acids long. V dropped 1 base and J dropped 8 bases, with 14 bases sitting between them. CDR1 is LGHNA and CDR2 is YSLEER in the germline V gene. CDR3 nucleotides: TGCGCCAGCAGCCAAGTGAACAGGGAGGGAGGCTACACCTTC. Its protein is CASSQVNREGGYTF.

The chain links TRBV7-9 to TRBJ2-7; possibly TRBD1 for D (5 bases). From germline, CDR1 is SEHNR and CDR2 FQNEAQ (reference sequence). The CDR3 length is 16 residues. The germline V and J ends were trimmed by 4 bases and 0 bases, with 16 bases remaining between them. CDR3 in amino acids: CASSSDPQVVSYEQYF. CDR3 DNA: TGTGCCAGCAGCTCAGATCCACAGGTTGTCTCCTACGAGCAGTACTTC.

The rearrangement uses TRBV6-1 and TRBJ1-5; TRBD1 matches at 10 bases. Germline assignment: CDR1 MNHNS and CDR2 SASEGT. There are 19 residues in the CDR3. The ends lost 4 bases at V and 2 bases at J; junction bases unmatched: 14. This CDR3 reads CASSAFAPGGTGGNQPQHF. The CDR3 region has the DNA TGTGCCAGCAGTGCCTTCGCCCCGGGGGGGACAGGGGGCAATCAGCCCCAGCATTTT.

Of note for this clone: Other DNA sequences of this sample code for an identical CDR3. This chain uses TRBV10-3 with TRBJ2-7; no firm D call. Trimming cost V 3 bases and J 0 bases, with 9 bases left between them. The CDR3 is 14 residues long. Looked up from germline, CDR1 is ENHRY and CDR2 is SYGVKD. The CDR3 region has the DNA TGTGCCATCAGTGACCCAGGCAGCTCCTACGAGCAGTACTTC. This codes for CAISDPGSSYEQYF.

This clone was counted ten times or more. The V gene is TRBV9, the J gene TRBJ2-2; TRBD1 matches 7 bases. Trimming removed 3 bases from V and 4 bases from J; junction bases left unmatched: 9. This CDR3 has 16 amino acids. Germline CDR1 is SGDLS and CDR2 is YYNGEE. The chain's CDR3 is CASSAHRGKPTGELFF. In nucleotides, the CDR3 is TGTGCCAGCAGCGCCCACAGGGGTAAACCCACCGGGGAGCTGTTTTTT. Based on the CDR3 plus reference TRBV9 and TRBJ2-2, the full variable domain is DSGVTQTPKHLITATGQRVTLRCSPRSGDLSVYWYQQSLDQGLQFLIQYYNGEERAKGNILERFSAQQFPDLHSELNLSSLELGDSALYFCASSAHRGKPTGELFFGEGSRLTVL.

The genes are TRBV6-5 and TRBJ1-4; the D is unclear. V was shortened by 1 base and J by 8 bases, with 14 bases between the two germline ends. The CDR3 runs to 15 residues. The V gene's germline CDR1 is MNHEY and CDR2 SVGAGI. The CDR3 region is CASSYLLGSKEKLFF. The CDR3 DNA follows: TGTGCCAGCAGTTACTTACTTGGGAGTAAGGAAAAACTGTTTTTT.

J is TRBJ1-6 and V is TRBV7-8; weak D call: TRBD1 (5 bases). The CDR3 runs 16 residues. Between the trimmed V and J ends, which lost 7 bases and 7 bases, there was a span of 20 bases. Germline CDR1 SGHVS, CDR2 FQNEAQ. The CDR3 reads CASITGDQGRNSPLHF. DNA for the CDR3: TGTGCCAGCATCACGGGAGACCAGGGAAGAAATTCACCCCTCCACTTT.

The rearrangement links TRBV6-2 or TRBV6-3 to TRBJ2-7; tentatively, D is TRBD1 (5 bases). The CDR3 loop spans 14 amino acids. Germline V gene lookup returns CDR1 MNHEY and CDR2 SVGEGT. V was cut by 6 bases and J by 5 bases, with 17 bases left in between. The CDR3 is CASSLGQNRHEQYF. The DNA of the CDR3 is TGTGCCAGCAGCCTTGGACAAAACCGGCACGAGCAGTACTTC.